This T cell receptor beta chain was documented in a study of vaccination and CD4 T cells after COVID-19 (dated by TCRdb to between 2021 and 2024). The study in broad terms: SARS-CoV-2 positivity had been established in the convalescent patients by nasal swab PCR, and mild disease was recorded in nine or ten of these patients and severe disease in one. Six males and four females were included in the convalescent cohort, with two Hispanic individuals, seven Caucasians, two Asians and one multiracial person represented. Two doses of either the Pfizer-BioNTech BNT162b2 vaccine (n=8) or the Moderna mRNA-1273 vaccine (n=2) were administered to participants. Post-COVID blood samples from convalescent patients were collected a median of roughly 100 days after diagnosis, with a range of 35 to 161 days. Post-vaccine blood samples were taken a median of approximately 70 days after the second vaccine dose, with a range of roughly 13 to 250 days. Culture stimuli were overlapping spike peptide pools from SARS-CoV-2 and from the common cold coronaviruses HCoV-NL63, HCoV-OC43 and HCoV-229E. In control cultures, a CEFX viral epitope pool was used as positive control, an HIV-1 Nef peptide pool was used as negative control, or no peptide was added. In some eleven COVID-19 convalescent patients and several infection-naive healthy vaccine recipients, researchers compared the spike-specific CD4+ TCR repertoire from before mRNA vaccination with the repertoire from after. General study outcomes and caveats: In convalescent patients, a median approximately 90% of post-vaccine SARS-CoV-2-reactive clones were detected only after vaccination, suggesting vaccine-specific priming. An increase in the median number of SARS-CoV-2-reactive clonotypes from approximately 21 after infection to some 38 after vaccination was observed, but the change was not found to be significant. In convalescent patients, nearly all vaccine-specific clones (304 of 307) were found to be mono-reactive for SARS-CoV-2 spike rather than cross-reactive with common cold coronaviruses. Only a relatively small number of convalescent patients were included in the study, and early timepoints following natural infection were not analyzed.

As regards this clonotype: Its target antigen remains unknown. The input lacks base qualities; no much larger clone sits a single base away.

The sample's treatment or condition label, in plain terms: roughly 10-day PBMC culture with coronavirus spike peptide pools or control peptides (ViraFEST assay). To expand antigen-specific T cells with peptide pools and then pick out the expanded clonotypes through TCR sequencing, the study relied on the ViraFEST assay. The convalescent patients' positive SARS-CoV-2 PCR tests fell between March and December 2020, which was before the Alpha, Beta and Delta variants emerged in the United States. PBMCs were cultured at about 2 million per well in IMDM supplemented with approximately 5.4% human AB serum and 9 to 10 IU/ml IL-2, with 10 ug/ml peptide pools added. On days 3 and 7, half of the culture medium was replaced with fresh IL-2-containing medium. Once the cells had been in culture for around 10 days, the EasySep CD4+ T cell isolation kit was used to isolate CD4+ T cells by negative selection. Ficoll-Paque Plus gradient centrifugation was used to isolate PBMCs from whole blood, and the isolated PBMCs were then either used fresh or cryopreserved at -140C. In general, triplicate wells were set up for every culture condition.

The library was prepared using PCR. DNA from cultured CD4+ T cells was subjected to TCR sequencing with the Oncomine TCR Beta short-read assay at the Johns Hopkins FTIC core. The QIAamp micro DNA kit was used to extract genomic DNA from the cultured CD4+ T cells. Oncomine TCR Beta libraries made from cultured CD4+ T cells were pooled using unique dual indexes and sequenced on an Illumina iSeq 100. The authors' analysis ran thus. Non-productive sequences were filtered out, and CDR3s that did not start with C, did not end with F or W, or were shorter than 7 amino acids were discarded. The MANAFEST web application was used to identify antigen-specific clonotypes by comparing peptide-stimulated wells against reference wells and other culture wells. An FDR below 0.05, an odds ratio above 5, and a productive frequency above 0.1% in at least two of three replicate wells were required for clones to be considered positive. A clonotype was classed as cross-reactive if the clonotype showed significant expansion both in SARS-CoV-2 spike wells and in at least one common cold coronavirus spike condition. Similarity between CDR3 sequences was evaluated in R version 3.6.1 using Levenshtein distances (stringdist) and unrooted phylogenetic trees (ape). Starting from the raw public reads, TCRdb applied fastp trimming at Q25, assembled clones with MiXCR and retained in-frame beta chains. For every CDR3 protein sequence, its rows merge into one entry that carries the most common genes and DNA. TCRdb's processing, not the study's, gives the V and J calls here. Counted in this sample were around 20,000 distinct CDR3 sequences; approximately 40% of them appeared once. The ten largest make up around 2.9% of the sample.

This TCR was sampled from a human donor who had recovered from COVID-19. The input for sequencing was CD4+ T cells from blood, cultured in vitro, taken after SARS-CoV-2 vaccination.

The nucleotide sequence reads TGTGCCAGCAGCCCCGAGTCAGGGCGAACCGGGGAGCTGTTTTTT. Its coded protein is CASSPESGRTGELFF. This chain is built from TRBV7-6 and TRBJ2-2, with TRBD1 perhaps the D gene, on 5 matching bases. The germline V gene encodes CDR1 SGHVS and CDR2 FNYEAQ. V sheds 5 bases and J sheds 5 bases, leaving 15 bases between their ends. The cysteine opens and the phenylalanine closes a CDR3 of 15 amino acids. Only the CDR3 part of the read is kept: 45 bases, read in frame from the first base.